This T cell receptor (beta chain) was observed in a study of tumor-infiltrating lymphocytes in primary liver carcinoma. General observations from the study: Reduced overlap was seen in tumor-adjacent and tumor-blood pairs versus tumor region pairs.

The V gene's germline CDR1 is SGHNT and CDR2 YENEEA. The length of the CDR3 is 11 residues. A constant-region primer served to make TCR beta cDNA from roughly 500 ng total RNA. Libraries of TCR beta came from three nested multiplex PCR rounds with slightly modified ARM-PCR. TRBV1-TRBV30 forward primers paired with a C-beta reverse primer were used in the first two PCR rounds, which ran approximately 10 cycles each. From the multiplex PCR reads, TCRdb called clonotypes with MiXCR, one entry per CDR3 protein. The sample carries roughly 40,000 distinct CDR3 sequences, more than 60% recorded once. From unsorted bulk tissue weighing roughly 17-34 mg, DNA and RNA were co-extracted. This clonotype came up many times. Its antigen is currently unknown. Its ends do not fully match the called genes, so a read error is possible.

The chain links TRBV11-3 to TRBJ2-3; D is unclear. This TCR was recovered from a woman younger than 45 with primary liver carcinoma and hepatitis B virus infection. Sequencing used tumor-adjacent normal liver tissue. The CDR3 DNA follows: TGTGCCAGCAGGTTCGCAGATGCGCAGTATTTT. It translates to CASRFADAQYF.